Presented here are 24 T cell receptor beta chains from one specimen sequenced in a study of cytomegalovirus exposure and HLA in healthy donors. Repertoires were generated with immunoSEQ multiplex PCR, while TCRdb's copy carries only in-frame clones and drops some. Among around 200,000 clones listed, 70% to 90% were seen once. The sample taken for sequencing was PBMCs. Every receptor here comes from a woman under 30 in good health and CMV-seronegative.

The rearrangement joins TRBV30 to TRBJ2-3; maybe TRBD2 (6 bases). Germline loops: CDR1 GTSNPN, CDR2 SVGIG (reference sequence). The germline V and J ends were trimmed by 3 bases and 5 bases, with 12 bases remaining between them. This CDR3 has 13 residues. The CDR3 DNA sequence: TGTGCCTGGAGGGGGAGGACCGGAGATACGCAGTATTTT. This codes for CAWRGRTGDTQYF.

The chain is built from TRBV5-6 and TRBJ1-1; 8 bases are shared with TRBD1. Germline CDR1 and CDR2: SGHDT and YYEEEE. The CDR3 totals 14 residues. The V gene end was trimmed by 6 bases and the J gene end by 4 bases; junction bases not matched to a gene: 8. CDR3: CASTRQGRGTEAFF. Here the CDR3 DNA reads TGTGCCAGCACTCGACAGGGGAGGGGCACTGAAGCTTTCTTT.

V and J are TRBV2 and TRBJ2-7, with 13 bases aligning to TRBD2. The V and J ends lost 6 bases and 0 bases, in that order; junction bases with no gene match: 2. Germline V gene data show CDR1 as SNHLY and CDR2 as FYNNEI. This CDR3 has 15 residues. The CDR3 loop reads CASRLAGGSSYEQYF. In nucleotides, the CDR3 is TGTGCCAGCAGACTAGCGGGAGGGTCCTCCTACGAGCAGTACTTC.

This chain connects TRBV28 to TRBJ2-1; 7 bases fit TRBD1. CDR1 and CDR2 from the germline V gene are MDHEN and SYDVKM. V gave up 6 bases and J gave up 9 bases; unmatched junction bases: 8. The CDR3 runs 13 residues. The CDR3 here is CASSLDRDTEQFF. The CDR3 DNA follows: TGTGCCAGCAGCCTCGACAGGGATACTGAGCAGTTCTTC.

CDR3 protein: CASSIPHRDNEQYF. The CDR3 DNA follows: TGTGCCAGTAGTATACCCCACAGGGACAACGAGCAGTACTTC. The gene calls are TRBV19 and TRBJ2-7, with a tentative D call TRBD1 (6 bases). CDR3 length: 14 amino acids. The germline V and J ends were trimmed by 2 bases and 5 bases, with 13 bases remaining between them. From germline, CDR1 is LNHDA and CDR2 SQIVND (reference sequence).

This CDR3 reads CASSIGTGGNEQFF. DNA for the CDR3: TGTGCCAGCAGCATCGGGACAGGGGGCAATGAGCAGTTCTTC. The V gene is TRBV5-8, the J gene TRBJ2-1; 11 positions match TRBD1. CDR1 is SGHTS, CDR2 YDEGEE, per germline. This CDR3 region has 14 residues. The ends lost 4 bases at V and 6 bases at J; junction bases unmatched: 3.

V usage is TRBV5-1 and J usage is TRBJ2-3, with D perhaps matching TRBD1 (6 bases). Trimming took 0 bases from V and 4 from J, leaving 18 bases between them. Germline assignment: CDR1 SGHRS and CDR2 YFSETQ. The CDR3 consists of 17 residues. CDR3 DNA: TGCGCCAGCAGCTTGGACCCGACCGGCAGGGGTCCAGATACGCAGTATTTT. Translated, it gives CASSLDPTGRGPDTQYF.

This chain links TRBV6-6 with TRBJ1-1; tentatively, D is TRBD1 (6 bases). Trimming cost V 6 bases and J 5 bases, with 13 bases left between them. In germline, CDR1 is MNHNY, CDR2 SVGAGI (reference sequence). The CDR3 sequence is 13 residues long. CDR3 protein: CASRNRVGTEAFF. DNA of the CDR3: TGTGCCAGCAGGAACAGGGTTGGGACTGAAGCTTTCTTT.

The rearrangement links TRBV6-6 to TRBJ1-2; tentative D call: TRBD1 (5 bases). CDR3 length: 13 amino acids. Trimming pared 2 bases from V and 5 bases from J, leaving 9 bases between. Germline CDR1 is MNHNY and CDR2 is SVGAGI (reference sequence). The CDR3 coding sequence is TGTGCCAGCAGTTACAGTCGACAGTATGGCTACACCTTC. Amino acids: CASSYSRQYGYTF.

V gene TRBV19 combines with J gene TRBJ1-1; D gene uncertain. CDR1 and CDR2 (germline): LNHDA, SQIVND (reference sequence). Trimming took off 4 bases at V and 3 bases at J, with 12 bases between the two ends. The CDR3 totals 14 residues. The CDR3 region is CASSKKTVYTEAFF. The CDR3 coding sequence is TGTGCCAGTAGTAAGAAAACAGTGTACACTGAAGCTTTCTTT.

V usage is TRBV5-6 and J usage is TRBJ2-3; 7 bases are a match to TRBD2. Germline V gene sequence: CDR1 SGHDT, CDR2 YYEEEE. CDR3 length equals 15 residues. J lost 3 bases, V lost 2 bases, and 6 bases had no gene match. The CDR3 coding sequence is TGTGCCAGCAGCTTTCATCAGCGGGGAACAGATACGCAGTATTTT. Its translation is CASSFHQRGTDTQYF.

The DNA of the CDR3 is TGTGCCAGCAGTATTGGACAGGGGAACACTGAAGCTTTCTTT. Its protein product is CASSIGQGNTEAFF. The rearrangement uses TRBV27 and TRBJ1-1, with TRBD1 identical over 8 bases. The CDR3 consists of 14 residues. Germline CDR1 reads MNHEY; CDR2 reads SMNVEV (reference sequence). V lost 5 bases to trimming and J lost 1 base; unmatched junction nucleotides: 3.

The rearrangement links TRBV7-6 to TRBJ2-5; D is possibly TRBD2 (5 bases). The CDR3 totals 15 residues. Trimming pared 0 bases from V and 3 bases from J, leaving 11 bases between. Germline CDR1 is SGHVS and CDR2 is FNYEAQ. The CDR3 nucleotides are TGTGCCAGCAGCTTAGCGCAGCGGAAGAAAGAGACCCAGTACTTC. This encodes CASSLAQRKKETQYF.

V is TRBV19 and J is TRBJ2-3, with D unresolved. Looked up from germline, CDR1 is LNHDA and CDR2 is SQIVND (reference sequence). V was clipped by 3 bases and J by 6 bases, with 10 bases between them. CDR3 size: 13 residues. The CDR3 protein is CASSITTSDTQYF. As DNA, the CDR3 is TGTGCCAGTAGTATCACAACCTCGGATACGCAGTATTTT.

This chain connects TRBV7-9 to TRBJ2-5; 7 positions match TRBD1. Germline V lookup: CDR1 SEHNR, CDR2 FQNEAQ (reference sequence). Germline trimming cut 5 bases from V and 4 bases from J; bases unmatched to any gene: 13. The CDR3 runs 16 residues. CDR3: CASSPTKQGMGETQYF. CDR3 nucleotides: TGTGCCAGCAGCCCTACTAAACAGGGGATGGGAGAGACCCAGTACTTC.

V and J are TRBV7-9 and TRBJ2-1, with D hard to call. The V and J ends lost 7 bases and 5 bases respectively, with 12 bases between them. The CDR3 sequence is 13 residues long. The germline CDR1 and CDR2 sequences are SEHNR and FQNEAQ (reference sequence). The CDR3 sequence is CASKPDIHNEQFF. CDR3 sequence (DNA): TGTGCCAGCAAGCCAGACATCCACAATGAGCAGTTCTTC. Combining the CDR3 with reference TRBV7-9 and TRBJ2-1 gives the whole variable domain DTGVSQNPRHKITKRGQNVTFRCDPISEHNRLYWYRQTLGQGPEFLTYFQNEAQLEKSRLLSDRFSAERPKGSFSTLEIQRTEQGDSAMYLCASKPDIHNEQFFGPGTRLTVL.

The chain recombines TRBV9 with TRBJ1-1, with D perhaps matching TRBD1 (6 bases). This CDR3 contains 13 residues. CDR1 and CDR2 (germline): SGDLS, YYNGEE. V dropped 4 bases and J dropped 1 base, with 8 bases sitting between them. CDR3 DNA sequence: TGTGCCAGCAGCCTGACAGGGAACACTGAAGCTTTCTTT. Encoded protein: CASSLTGNTEAFF.

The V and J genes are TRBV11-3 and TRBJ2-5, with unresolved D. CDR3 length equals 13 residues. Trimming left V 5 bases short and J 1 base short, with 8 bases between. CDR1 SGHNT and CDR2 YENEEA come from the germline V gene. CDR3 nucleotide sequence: TGTGCCAGCAGCCCGAGTATCCAAGAGACCCAGTACTTC. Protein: CASSPSIQETQYF.

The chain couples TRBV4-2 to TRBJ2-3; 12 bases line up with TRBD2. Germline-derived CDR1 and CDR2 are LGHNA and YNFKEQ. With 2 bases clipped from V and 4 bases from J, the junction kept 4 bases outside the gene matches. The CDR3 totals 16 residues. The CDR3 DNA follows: TGTGCCAGCAGCCAACGACTAGCGGGAGAGGCAGATACGCAGTATTTT. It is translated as CASSQRLAGEADTQYF.

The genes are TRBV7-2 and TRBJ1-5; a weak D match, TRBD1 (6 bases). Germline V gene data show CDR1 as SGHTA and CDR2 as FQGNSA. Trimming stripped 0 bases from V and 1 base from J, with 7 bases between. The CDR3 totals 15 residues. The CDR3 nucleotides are TGTGCCAGCAGCTTAGCTACAGGGAGCAATCAGCCCCAGCATTTT. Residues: CASSLATGSNQPQHF.

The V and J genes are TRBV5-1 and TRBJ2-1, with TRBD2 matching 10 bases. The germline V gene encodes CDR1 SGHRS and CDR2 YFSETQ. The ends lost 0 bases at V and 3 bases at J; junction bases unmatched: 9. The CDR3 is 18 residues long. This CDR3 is CASSLVRSSGGSYNEQFF. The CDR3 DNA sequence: TGCGCCAGCAGCTTGGTAAGGTCTAGCGGGGGAAGCTACAATGAGCAGTTCTTC.

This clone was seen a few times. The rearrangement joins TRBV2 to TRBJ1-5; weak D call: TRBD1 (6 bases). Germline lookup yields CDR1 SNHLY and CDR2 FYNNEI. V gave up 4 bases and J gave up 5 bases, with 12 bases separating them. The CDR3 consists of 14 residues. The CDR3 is CASSGGHHYQPQHF. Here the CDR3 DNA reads TGTGCCAGCAGTGGGGGACACCACTATCAGCCCCAGCATTTT.

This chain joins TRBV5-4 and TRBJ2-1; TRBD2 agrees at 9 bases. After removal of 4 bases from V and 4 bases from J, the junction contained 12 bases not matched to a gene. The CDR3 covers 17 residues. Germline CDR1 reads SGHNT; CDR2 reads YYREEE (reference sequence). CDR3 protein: CASSPGGGSGRYNEQFF. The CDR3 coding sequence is TGTGCCAGCAGCCCGGGAGGAGGTAGCGGGAGATACAATGAGCAGTTCTTC. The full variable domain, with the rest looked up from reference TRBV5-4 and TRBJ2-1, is ETGVTQSPTHLIKTRGQQVTLRCSSQSGHNTVSWYQQALGQGPQFIFQYYREEENGRGNFPPRFSGLQFPNYSSELNVNALELDDSALYLCASSPGGGSGRYNEQFFGPGTRLTVL.

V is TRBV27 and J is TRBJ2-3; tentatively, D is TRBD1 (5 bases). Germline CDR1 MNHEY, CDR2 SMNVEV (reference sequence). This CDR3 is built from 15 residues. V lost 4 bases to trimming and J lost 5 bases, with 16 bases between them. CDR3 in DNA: TGTGCCAGCAGTTGGACCATGGCAGGGTTAGATACGCAGTATTTT. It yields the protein CASSWTMAGLDTQYF.